This T cell receptor beta chain came from a study of a mutant IDH1 vaccine in newly diagnosed glioma. Concerning this clone itself: Antigen specificity is unknown.

Libraries were prepared by immunoSEQ multiplex PCR; TCRdb keeps only in-frame clonotypes and omits some of them. This table holds tens of thousands of clones, approximately 79% found once. The V gene lost 7 bases and the J gene lost 9 bases, with 19 bases spanning the gap. This CDR3 region has 14 residues. Germline CDR1 LNHDA, CDR2 SQIVND (reference sequence). As for time point: week 47, end of study. Every vaccine dose comprised 300 ug of mutant IDH1 20-mer peptide plus topical imiquimod. The sequences come from PBMCs, collected from a glioma patient whose treatment included an IDH1 peptide vaccine. The sequence was collected from a man aged 18 to 29 with glioma. Some clones in this sample may be carry-over from other donors' samples. The chain joins TRBV19 to TRBJ1-5, with a tentative D call TRBD1 (5 bases). The CDR3 DNA is TGTGCCAGTACCAGCAGGACAACCCTTTGGCCCCAGCATTTT. Protein sequence: CASTSRTTLWPQHF.